The present entry profiles one T cell receptor beta chain with its context. V lost 10 bases, J lost 0 bases, and 9 bases stayed unmatched. The germline gives CDR1 LNHDA, CDR2 SQIVND (reference sequence). This CDR3 has 16 amino acids. Seattle patients were enrolled while actively infected and followed longitudinally. As processed by the authors: The authors estimated nucleated cell counts from reference gene primer amplification. Sequencing was performed with immunoSEQ multiplex PCR; in TCRdb, only in-frame clones are kept and a portion is missing. V and J calls and clone size are copied from that table; D and trimming were computed from the DNA. The table records almost 90,000 clones, 80% to 95% of them present only once. These data originate in a study of blood T cell repertoires in COVID-19. Study background: Acute-phase and convalescent COVID-19 samples originated in the United States, Italy and Spain.

The source of this sequence is a man aged 18 to 30 with COVID-19, enrolled during active disease. The rearrangement uses TRBV19 and TRBJ1-5, with 10 bases fitting TRBD1. Material: peripheral blood. In nucleotides, the CDR3 is TGTGCCACCTTGACAGGGGGCGCCGGTAGCAATCAGCCCCAGCATTTT. As protein: CATLTGGAGSNQPQHF.